This T cell receptor (beta chain) was observed in a study of T-cell reconstitution after alpha-beta-depleted transplantation in children. The V and J ends lost 2 bases and 2 bases respectively, with 13 bases between them. CDR3 length equals 15 residues. Per the germline V gene, CDR1 is LGHNA and CDR2 is YSLEER. Preparation of the TCRbeta library involved a method that used unique molecular identifiers. A single record per CDR3 protein comes from TCRdb applying MiXCR to the PCR reads. The profile shows about 500,000 distinct CDR3 sequences, over 25% of them singletons. This clonotype came up a few times.

The source of this sequence is a human donor who donated a stem cell graft to a child with aplastic anemia. The specimen comprised PBMCs from the stem cell graft donor, sampled from the stem cell graft. J is TRBJ2-7 and V is TRBV4-3; D possibly matches TRBD1 or TRBD2 (5 bases each). CDR3 protein: CASSQFFPGPYEQYF. The DNA of the CDR3 is TGCGCCAGCAGCCAATTCTTCCCGGGACCCTACGAGCAGTACTTC.